Here is one TCR beta chain with its context. This clonotype came up many times. Its antigen is still unknown. Qualities for individual bases were not recorded, and no much larger clone is one base off. The ophthalmopathy patients had moderately to severely active disease, with a Clinical Activity Score of 3 or higher, a NOSPECS grade of 4 or higher, and a disease duration of less than 3 months. Patients were excluded if they had other autoimmune diseases, uncontrolled infections, pregnancy or lactation. Diagnosis relied on clinical symptoms, serum thyroxine, TRAb, thyroid ultrasound and orbital computed tomography. Ficoll-Paque density gradient centrifugation was used to isolate PBMCs from about 9.4 ml of fresh peripheral blood. Total RNA was extracted with Trizol reagent and quality-checked on an Agilent 2100 Bioanalyzer. For repertoire sequencing, the TCR beta CDR3 regions were amplified from RNA transcripts. The first round of RT-PCR was done with HTBI primers and the Qiagen OneStep RT-PCR kit, and was followed by a second round of multiplex PCR, then size selection and purification. Sequencing of the libraries was carried out on an Illumina HiSeq2000 in paired-end mode with 100 bp reads. The study's processing was this. SOAPnuke was used to process the reads, removing any read that contained adapters or uncalled bases, had a mean Phred below 15, or lacked an exact match to the constant primer or identifier. COPE v1.2.5 was used to merge high-quality paired reads. Unique nucleotide sequences were defined as clonotypes and aligned to IMGT TRB V, D and J references using MiTCR v1.1. Only V-J combinations with frequency above 0.0001 were analysed, covering over 99% of repertoires. For each V-J combination, a TCR clonal expansion and chaos score was defined as F50 clonal expansion divided by the chaos observed in the TCRdist matrix. Features were reduced by Welch's t-statistics and random forest to some 13 V-J combinations, which fed a naive Bayes classifier. Thyroid-blood repertoire similarity was quantified with the Morisita-Horn index. Starting from the raw public reads, TCRdb applied fastp trimming at Q25, assembled clones with MiXCR and retained in-frame beta chains. Each CDR3 protein appears once, grouped with its most common genes and DNA. None of the V and J calls come from the authors' own analysis; TCRdb made them. This sample comprises 200,000 to 250,000 distinct CDR3 sequences, approximately 21% of them detected only once. Around 45% of the sample belongs to the ten largest clones.

Reading from cysteine to phenylalanine, the CDR3 counts 14 amino acids. The retained sequence is limited to the CDR3, 42 bases, with the frame set at the first base. V is cut by 6 bases and J by 3 bases, and the space between the germline ends is 12 bases. According to the germline V gene, CDR1 reads MNHNS and CDR2 reads SASEGT. The data derive from a study of Graves' ophthalmopathy and Graves' hyperthyroidism (dated by TCRdb to between 2017 and 2018). Notes on the research overall: Peripheral blood was collected before any treatment was given, at the time of initial diagnosis. To explore V-J signatures distinguishing ophthalmopathy from hyperthyroidism, a discovery set of about 99 patients (fewer than 45 ophthalmopathy, roughly 55 stable hyperthyroidism) was enrolled. Following sampling, methimazole starting at 30 mg daily was administered to hyperthyroidism patients, and high-dose intravenous methylprednisolone was administered to ophthalmopathy patients. The roughly 99 discovery patients were divided at random into training and test sets in a 7:3 ratio. In total, approximately 130 blood samples were TCR-sequenced: roughly 45 ophthalmopathy, some 75 hyperthyroidism and some 17 hyperthyroidism-to-ophthalmopathy patients. TCR beta repertoire signatures were used to distinguish Graves' ophthalmopathy from Graves' hyperthyroidism and to predict progression to ophthalmopathy. For independent validation, a separate cohort was made up of approximately 18 hyperthyroidism patients plus 17 patients who later progressed from hyperthyroidism to ophthalmopathy. In more than five hyperthyroidism patients, T-cell repertoires of thyroid tissue and blood were compared.

The paper's findings and limits, for the study overall: Sample size was not statistically predetermined, and group allocation was not concealed from the investigators. Ophthalmopathy was separated from stable hyperthyroidism by the 13-signature model with roughly 90% sensitivity and around 81% specificity in cross-validation and with 80%/75% in the test set. In validation, the model predicted ophthalmopathy progression with about 71% sensitivity and around 72% specificity; roughly eleven predicted patients were CT-confirmed with GO in a median of 6.5 months. Most of the expanded thyroid clonotypes with a frequency above 0.001 were also detected in blood, and it was suggested that the thyroid immune response may be reflected by blood repertoires.

The sample comprised peripheral blood. The chain employs TRBV6-1 and TRBJ1-5, and possibly TRBD1, on 6 matching bases. The TCR comes from a woman in her forties or fifties with Graves' ophthalmopathy. Donor details come from another sample of the same person, matched by shared clones. CDR3 sequence: CASSQGSVNQPQHF. In nucleotides, the sequence is TGTGCCAGCAGCCAGGGGTCCGTCAATCAGCCCCAGCATTTT.